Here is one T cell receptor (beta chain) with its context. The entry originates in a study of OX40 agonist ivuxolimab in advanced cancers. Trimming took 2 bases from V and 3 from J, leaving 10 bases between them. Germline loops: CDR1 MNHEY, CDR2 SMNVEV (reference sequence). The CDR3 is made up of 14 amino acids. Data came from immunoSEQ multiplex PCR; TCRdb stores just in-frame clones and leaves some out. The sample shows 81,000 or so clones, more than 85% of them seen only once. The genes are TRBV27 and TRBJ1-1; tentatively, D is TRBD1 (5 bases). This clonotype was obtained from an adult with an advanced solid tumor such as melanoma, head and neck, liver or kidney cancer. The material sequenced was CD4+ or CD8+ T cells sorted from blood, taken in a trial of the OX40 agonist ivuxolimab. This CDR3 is CASSLRRGDTEAFF. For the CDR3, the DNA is TGTGCCAGCAGTTTACGGAGGGGTGACACTGAAGCTTTCTTT.